One and the same sample provided the 14 T cell receptor beta chains below, sequenced in a study of regulatory T cells in long-lasting Graves disease. Time point: newly diagnosed GD, antithyroid drugs for less than 3 months. Isolated PBMC RNA provided the starting material for the TCR library. iRepertoire HTBI primers and Arm-PCR of CDR3 regions built TCR beta libraries. TCRdb re-analysed the multiplex PCR reads in MiXCR, keeping a single row per CDR3 protein. The sample lists 360,000 or so distinct CDR3 sequences; about 12% were seen once. These data were likewise used in another study, on T cells in Graves' hyperthyroidism and ophthalmopathy.

This specimen was peripheral blood mononuclear cells (PBMCs), taken at new diagnosis, from a patient treated with antithyroid drugs. These receptors all stem from a woman aged 18 to 35 with Graves disease.

This clonotype was picked up many times. The chain is built from TRBV7-8 and TRBJ1-5; D gene uncertain. The CDR3 sequence is 13 residues long. V lost 5 bases and J 7 bases, leaving 12 bases between the germline ends. The V gene's germline CDR1 is SGHVS and CDR2 FQNEAQ. CDR3 region: CASSRAPRQPQHF. The CDR3 DNA is TGTGCCAGCAGCAGGGCCCCAAGGCAGCCCCAGCATTTT.

This clonotype was found many times. The chain combines TRBV12-5 with TRBJ1-1, with D possibly matching TRBD1 (6 bases). The length of the CDR3 is 12 residues. V was shortened by 8 bases and J by 11 bases, with 18 bases between the two germline ends. CDR1 LGHNT and CDR2 FRNRAP come from the germline V gene. This CDR3 reads CASSARGRIAFF. CDR3 in DNA: TGTGCTAGTTCGGCCAGGGGAAGGATTGCTTTCTTT.

This clonotype was counted ten times or more. The chain has TRBV4-1 and TRBJ2-1; D may be TRBD2 (6 bases). CDR1 and CDR2 (germline): MGHRA, YSYEKL. V was pared by 4 bases and J by 5 bases, with 12 bases between. This CDR3 is built from 14 residues. The CDR3 DNA sequence: TGCGCCAGCAGCCCCGGGGGAGGACACAATGAGCAGTTCTTC. Its translation: CASSPGGGHNEQFF.

V and J are TRBV4-1 and TRBJ2-5; 8 bases match TRBD1. The CDR3 contains 18 residues. After removal of 1 base from V and 4 bases from J, the junction contained 14 bases not matched to a gene. Germline CDR1 is MGHRA and CDR2 is YSYEKL. CDR3 coding DNA: TGCGCCAGCAGCCAAGGGGGGTCGGCAGGGGGCTTTGGAGAGACCCAGTACTTC. It codes for CASSQGGSAGGFGETQYF.

With regard to this clonotype: It may be a read error: a sequence one base away is much more abundant. Without the conserved terminal phenylalanine or tryptophan, this CDR3 likely stems from a read error. CDR3 in amino acids: CASSLRDRIAKNIQYL. CDR3 nucleotides: TGTGCCAGCAGTTTAAGGGACCGGATAGCCAAAAACATTCAGTACCTC. This chain connects TRBV28 to TRBJ2-4; D is tentatively TRBD1 or TRBD2 (5 bases each). With 2 bases removed from V and 0 bases from J, the gap between germline ends came to 11 bases. Germline assignment: CDR1 MDHEN and CDR2 SYDVKM. There are 16 residues in the CDR3.

This clonotype was counted ten times or more. J is TRBJ1-5 and V is TRBV7-2; D ambiguous. The CDR3 contains 15 residues. The germline V and J ends were trimmed by 6 bases and 0 bases, with 12 bases remaining between them. Germline V CDR1 and CDR2: SGHTA, FQGNSA. Here the CDR3 DNA reads TGTGCCAGCAGGTCTCCGGGCAATAGCAATCAGCCCCAGCATTTT. Protein: CASRSPGNSNQPQHF. Drawing the rest from reference TRBV7-2 and TRBJ1-5, the complete variable domain is GAGVSQSPSNKVTEKGKDVELRCDPISGHTALYWYRQSLGQGLEFLIYFQGNSAPDKSGLPSDRFSAERTGGSVSTLTIQRTQQEDSAVYLCASRSPGNSNQPQHFGDGTRLSIL.

This clonotype showed up just a few times. The chain uses TRBV15 and TRBJ2-1, with 9 bases matching TRBD2. Germline CDR1 and CDR2: LNHNV and YYDKDF (reference sequence). CDR3 size: 17 residues. The V and J ends lost 3 bases and 8 bases, in that order; junction bases with no gene match: 14. CDR3 DNA: TGTGCCACCAGCAGCCCTTTTAGCGGGGGAACTTTTTATGAGCAGTTCTTC. Its translation: CATSSPFSGGTFYEQFF.

This clonotype has only a few counts. The CDR3 nucleotides read TGTGCCAGCTCACCCCCTTGGGGACAGAGGCGGAATGAGCAGTTCTTC. Residues: CASSPPWGQRRNEQFF. This chain connects TRBV18 to TRBJ2-1, with 7 bases that match TRBD1. Germline-derived CDR1 and CDR2 are KGHSH and LQKENI. Trimming took 3 bases from V and 7 from J; bases not matched to a gene: 12. The CDR3 contains 16 residues.

This clonotype has ten or more counts. This rearrangement joins TRBV29-1 to TRBJ1-1; D not certain. This CDR3 has 10 residues. From germline, CDR1 is SQVTM and CDR2 ANQGSEA. Trimming stripped 7 bases from V and 5 bases from J, with 8 bases between. The CDR3 here is CSAITTEAFF. The CDR3 bases are TGCAGCGCCATAACAACTGAAGCTTTCTTT.

At least ten counts were recorded for this clonotype. The chain recombines TRBV28 with TRBJ2-7; D perhaps matches TRBD2 (5 bases). V gave up 5 bases and J gave up 3 bases, with 11 bases separating them. This CDR3 has 13 amino acids. The germline V gene has CDR1 MDHEN and CDR2 SYDVKM. The CDR3 spells CASSHQLVYEQYV. The CDR3 DNA reads TGTGCCAGCAGTCACCAACTAGTCTACGAGCAGTACGTC.

This clonotype has ten or more counts. V gene TRBV30 combines with J gene TRBJ1-5, with unresolved D. The V and J ends lost 0 bases and 4 bases respectively, with 13 bases between them. Germline loops: CDR1 GTSNPN, CDR2 SVGIG (reference sequence). This CDR3 is 15 amino acids long. CDR3 DNA sequence: TGTGCCTGGAGTGTGGGAGCCAGCTCGAATCAGCCCCAGCATTTT. It codes for CAWSVGASSNQPQHF.

This clonotype was picked up many times. The chain couples TRBV20-1 to TRBJ2-5; D might be TRBD1 or TRBD2, each matching 5 bases. The CDR3 is 15 residues long. Germline assignment: CDR1 DFQATT and CDR2 SNEGSKA (reference sequence). V was cut by 3 bases and J by 7 bases, with 21 bases left in between. The CDR3 coding sequence is TGCAGTGCTAGCCCCATGGGACGCCAGTTGATGACCCAGTACTTC. Translated, it gives CSASPMGRQLMTQYF.

This clonotype was seen only a few times. The chain recombines TRBV24-1 with TRBJ2-1; 11 bases agree with TRBD1. Germline V gene data show CDR1 as KGHDR and CDR2 as SFDVKD. The CDR3 runs to 16 residues. V was clipped by 0 bases and J by 6 bases; unmatched bases: 3. The CDR3 loop is CATSDLGDRGSNEQFF. The CDR3 DNA follows: TGTGCCACCAGTGATTTGGGGGACAGGGGGTCCAATGAGCAGTTCTTC.

This clonotype is a singleton in its sample. A read error likely explains this, since a far larger clone differs by one base. The gene calls are TRBV12-3 or TRBV12-4 and TRBJ2-7; D assignment may be TRBD1 or TRBD2 (5 bases each). The length of the CDR3 is 16 residues. V shed 5 bases and J shed 1 base, with 18 bases lying between them. This chain's CDR3 is CASSEARRAGSYEQYF. The DNA of the CDR3 is TGTGCCAGCAGTGAAGCCCGGCGGGCAGGGTCCTACGAGCAGTACTTC.